A single sample gave rise to the 27 T cell receptor beta chains below, sequenced in a study of Ad26.COV2.S vaccination and SARS-CoV-2 variants. Treatment specified: 15 to 20 received Ad26.COV2.S at low or high dose, single or two shots; several received placebo; per-sample allocation not given. Each sample was drawn 63 days after the first injection (of vaccine or placebo). Sequencing used immunoSEQ multiplex PCR; TCRdb keeps in-frame clones, though not all of them. The table includes roughly 500,000 clones, about 83% detected once. The sample in question was peripheral blood, obtained in a trial of Ad26.COV2.S vaccine versus placebo. The receptors here all came from a person aged 18-65 years who received the Ad26.COV2.S COVID-19 vaccine or a placebo.

This clone was observed once. This sequence joins TRBV24-1 and TRBJ2-7; D gene unclear. This CDR3 is built from 16 residues. Germline CDR1 is KGHDR and CDR2 is SFDVKD. Trimming shortened V by 9 bases and J by 0 bases, and 20 bases separated the two germline ends. This CDR3 reads CATPSKTSVSSYEQYF. The DNA for the CDR3 is TGTGCCACCCCATCGAAAACTTCGGTAAGCTCCTACGAGCAGTACTTC.

The rearrangement links TRBV11-2 to TRBJ2-1; 9 nucleotides agree with TRBD1. The CDR3 has 16 residues. The trim removed 5 bases at V and 7 bases at J, leaving 12 bases unmatched. Germline V gives CDR1 SGHAT, CDR2 FQNNGV. In nucleotides, the CDR3 is TGTGCCAGCAGCAGTGGAGCCGGGACAGGGAGGAATGAGCAGTTCTTC. This gives the protein CASSSGAGTGRNEQFF.

The chain is built from TRBV28 and TRBJ1-4; D is perhaps TRBD1 (5 bases). In germline, CDR1 is MDHEN, CDR2 SYDVKM. V gave up 2 bases and J gave up 7 bases, with 11 bases separating them. CDR3 length equals 14 residues. CDR3 DNA: TGTGCCAGCAGTTTAAGAGGGACGTTTGAAAAACTGTTTTTT. Translating gives CASSLRGTFEKLFF.

The chain recombines TRBV6-5 with TRBJ2-3; D is ambiguous. V lost 6 bases to trimming and J lost 4 bases, with 8 bases between them. From germline, CDR1 is MNHEY and CDR2 SVGAGI. The CDR3 is 12 amino acids. This CDR3 is CASRAGPDTQYF. CDR3 nucleotide sequence: TGTGCCAGCAGGGCAGGCCCAGATACGCAGTATTTT.

V is TRBV9 and J is TRBJ2-1; 12 bases match TRBD2. In germline, CDR1 is SGDLS, CDR2 YYNGEE. The junction had 3 bases not matched to a gene; V was cut back by 5 bases and J by 3 bases. The CDR3 has 15 amino acids. DNA for the CDR3: TGTGCCAGCAGTCGACTAGCGGGAGACTACAATGAGCAGTTCTTC. Translation gives CASSRLAGDYNEQFF. Based on the CDR3 plus reference TRBV9 and TRBJ2-1, the full variable domain is DSGVTQTPKHLITATGQRVTLRCSPRSGDLSVYWYQQSLDQGLQFLIQYYNGEERAKGNILERFSAQQFPDLHSELNLSSLELGDSALYFCASSRLAGDYNEQFFGPGTRLTVL.

The count of this clone is one. The gene calls are TRBV3-1 (or the pseudogene TRBV3-2) and TRBJ1-1; D possibly corresponds to TRBD1 (5 bases). The CDR3 has 14 amino acids. Germline CDR1 and CDR2: LGHDT and YNNKEL (reference sequence). Trimming left V 4 bases short and J 1 base short, with 10 bases between. CDR3 sequence reads: CASSPPGGNTEAFF. The CDR3 DNA follows: TGTGCCAGCAGCCCCCCTGGGGGGAACACTGAAGCTTTCTTT.

This clone was counted between two and nine times. The chain carries TRBV4-3 and TRBJ2-1; D is uncertain. The CDR3 runs 16 residues. From germline, CDR1 is LGHNA and CDR2 YSLEER. The ends were cut back, 1 base at V and 6 bases at J, with 16 bases in the middle. Here the CDR3 reads CASSQAPASYFNEQFF. CDR3 bases: TGCGCCAGCAGCCAAGCCCCAGCGTCTTATTTCAATGAGCAGTTCTTC.

This chain joins TRBV28 and TRBJ1-1, with no clear D. The V gene's germline CDR1 is MDHEN and CDR2 SYDVKM. V lost 10 bases and J lost 7, with 7 bases in between. The CDR3 length is 9 residues. This chain's CDR3 is CATGREAFF. CDR3 DNA sequence: TGTGCCACCGGGCGTGAAGCTTTCTTT.

This clone was seen more than once but under ten times. The J gene is TRBJ2-7, the V gene TRBV5-1; a weak D match, TRBD1 (5 bases). The CDR3 has 15 amino acids. V dropped 0 bases and J dropped 3 bases, with 13 bases sitting between them. The V gene's germline CDR1 is SGHRS and CDR2 YFSETQ. CDR3 region: CASSLDPGPRYEQYF. The CDR3 nucleotides are TGCGCCAGCAGCTTGGATCCAGGGCCCCGCTACGAGCAGTACTTC.

The V gene is TRBV28, the J gene TRBJ1-3; 8 bases agree with TRBD1. V dropped 2 bases and J dropped 5; count of bases not matched to a gene: 5. Germline assignment: CDR1 MDHEN and CDR2 SYDVKM. There are 15 residues in the CDR3. The CDR3 DNA sequence: TGTGCCAGCAGTTTAAGTACAGGGGGTAGAAACACCATATATTTT. Translating it yields CASSLSTGGRNTIYF.

CDR3 in DNA: TGTGCCAGCAGGGCTAGCGGGAGGCTGAACGAGCAGTACTTC. Encoded protein: CASRASGRLNEQYF. The chain combines TRBV28 with TRBJ2-7, with 11 positions matching TRBD2. Trimming cost V 6 bases and J 5 bases; bases outside gene matches: 6. This CDR3 has 14 residues. Germline assignment: CDR1 MDHEN and CDR2 SYDVKM.

The chain recombines TRBV9 with TRBJ2-7; the D gene could be TRBD1 or TRBD2 (6 bases each). Germline V CDR1 and CDR2: SGDLS, YYNGEE. CDR3 length: 13 residues. The germline V and J ends were trimmed by 7 bases and 3 bases, with 14 bases remaining between them. This CDR3 reads CASGAGHSYEQYF. The CDR3 DNA is TGTGCCAGCGGGGCGGGACATAGCTACGAGCAGTACTTC.

The V gene is TRBV7-9, the J gene TRBJ2-3, with TRBD1 as a possible D gene (6 bases). The CDR3 is made up of 16 amino acids. Trimming took off 5 bases at V and 6 bases at J, with 21 bases between the two ends. Germline V gene sequence: CDR1 SEHNR, CDR2 FQNEAQ (reference sequence). The CDR3 reads CASSVLPQTGPDTQYF. The CDR3 DNA reads TGTGCCAGCAGCGTACTTCCTCAAACAGGGCCCGATACGCAGTATTTT.

This clone was seen once. The gene calls are TRBV29-1 and TRBJ1-1; D is possibly TRBD1 (5 bases). The CDR3 runs to 13 residues. Between the trimmed V and J ends, which lost 6 bases and 1 base, there was a span of 12 bases. Germline CDR1 is SQVTM and CDR2 is ANQGSEA. The chain's CDR3 is CSVEGLTNTEAFF. For the CDR3, the DNA is TGCAGCGTCGAGGGACTGACGAACACTGAAGCTTTCTTT.

This chain links TRBV10-3 with TRBJ2-5; D is perhaps TRBD2 (6 bases). Germline CDR1 reads ENHRY; CDR2 reads SYGVKD. The V end was cut by 8 bases, the J end by 0 bases, with 10 bases between. The CDR3 extends over 13 amino acids. Here the CDR3 reads CAIGGGYQETQYF. The CDR3, as DNA: TGTGCCATCGGGGGAGGATACCAAGAGACCCAGTACTTC.

This clone was seen once. The gene calls are TRBV9 and TRBJ2-1; D ambiguous. Germline V gene sequence: CDR1 SGDLS, CDR2 YYNGEE. The CDR3 consists of 16 residues. Trimming removed 1 base from V and 5 bases from J, with 16 bases in between. The CDR3 reads CASSVTMDLKHNEQFF. CDR3 sequence (DNA): TGTGCCAGCAGCGTAACAATGGATCTAAAACACAATGAGCAGTTCTTC.

The chain carries TRBV2 and TRBJ1-1, with D tentatively TRBD1 (5 bases). V gave up 7 bases and J gave up 7 bases, with 19 bases separating them. Per the germline V gene, CDR1 is SNHLY and CDR2 is FYNNEI. This CDR3 is built from 14 residues. CDR3 coding DNA: TGTGCCAGCATGCCTGACCGGGACCGTAGTGAAGCTTTCTTT. Translated, it gives CASMPDRDRSEAFF.

The genes are TRBV5-4 and TRBJ1-1; D not certain. Germline CDR1 reads SGHNT; CDR2 reads YYREEE (reference sequence). This CDR3 spans 12 amino acids. V shed 3 bases and J shed 7 bases, with 10 bases lying between them. CDR3: CASSSRGLEAFF. The CDR3 DNA sequence: TGTGCCAGCAGCTCGCGAGGACTTGAAGCTTTCTTT.

CDR3 amino acids: CASSQVVTGEDTGELFF. CDR3 DNA sequence: TGCGCCAGCAGCCAAGTTGTGACAGGGGAAGACACCGGGGAGCTGTTTTTT. V is TRBV4-3 and J is TRBJ2-2; TRBD1 matches at 8 bases. With 1 base clipped from V and 3 bases from J, the junction kept 7 bases outside the gene matches. This CDR3 is 17 amino acids long. CDR1 and CDR2 (germline): LGHNA, YSLEER.

This sequence joins TRBV19 and TRBJ2-4; a weak D match, TRBD1 (7 bases). V was cut by 3 bases and J by 1 base, with 10 bases left in between. This CDR3 region has 15 residues. Germline V gene lookup returns CDR1 LNHDA and CDR2 SQIVND (reference sequence). DNA for the CDR3: TGTGCCAGTAGTATTGGAGGGGGCGCCAAAAACATTCAGTACTTC. Amino acids: CASSIGGGAKNIQYF. Based on the CDR3 plus reference TRBV19 and TRBJ2-4, the full variable domain is DGGITQSPKYLFRKEGQNVTLSCEQNLNHDAMYWYRQDPGQGLRLIYYSQIVNDFQKGDIAEGYSVSREKKESFPLTVTSAQKNPTAFYLCASSIGGGAKNIQYFGAGTRLSVL.

V usage is TRBV19 and J usage is TRBJ1-2; perhaps TRBD1 as D (6 bases). The germline CDR1 and CDR2 sequences are LNHDA and SQIVND (reference sequence). The CDR3 runs 16 residues. The V and J ends lost 5 bases and 8 bases respectively, with 24 bases between them. The CDR3 here is CASSPSRTAPAWGYTF. CDR3 nucleotides: TGTGCCAGTAGTCCCTCTAGGACAGCCCCGGCGTGGGGCTACACCTTC.

The V call is TRBV7-8, the J call TRBJ2-7; D is undetermined. Germline V gene lookup returns CDR1 SGHVS and CDR2 FQNEAQ. Deletions cut 5 bases from V and 8 bases from J, with 16 bases between. The CDR3 is 13 amino acids. The CDR3 is CASSLLTTQQQYF. Here the CDR3 DNA reads TGTGCCAGCAGCCTCCTCACGACCCAGCAGCAGTACTTC.

The chain couples TRBV29-1 to TRBJ2-1; 9 nucleotides agree with TRBD2. The length of the CDR3 is 14 residues. CDR1 and CDR2 from the germline V gene are SQVTM and ANQGSEA. V was clipped by 4 bases and J by 7 bases; unmatched bases: 8. The CDR3: CSVVGRGGTNEQFF. The CDR3 DNA follows: TGCAGCGTTGTTGGGCGGGGGGGCACGAATGAGCAGTTCTTC.

This clone was observed a single time. The rearrangement links TRBV29-1 to TRBJ1-2; D is undetermined. The CDR3 runs 13 residues. Germline lookup yields CDR1 SQVTM and CDR2 ANQGSEA. V was trimmed by 3 bases and J by 5 bases, leaving 13 bases between them. CDR3 sequence reads: CSVDRPSGYGYTF. Written as DNA, the CDR3 is TGCAGCGTTGATCGGCCGTCTGGATATGGCTACACCTTC.

The chain couples TRBV28 to TRBJ1-1, with 7 nucleotides matching TRBD1. The CDR3 totals 16 residues. After removal of 4 bases from V and 0 bases from J, the junction contained 8 bases not matched to a gene. Germline lookup yields CDR1 MDHEN and CDR2 SYDVKM. The DNA for the CDR3 is TGTGCCAGCAGTTCTCCTTCGACAGGGATGAACACTGAAGCTTTCTTT. Translating it yields CASSSPSTGMNTEAFF.

V is TRBV28 and J is TRBJ1-4; D is perhaps TRBD1 (6 bases). Germline CDR1 and CDR2: MDHEN and SYDVKM. This CDR3 contains 14 residues. Trimming took 6 bases from V and 5 from J, leaving 13 bases between them. The CDR3 reads CASSATGPNEKLFF. CDR3 in DNA: TGTGCCAGCAGCGCGACAGGCCCGAATGAAAAACTGTTTTTT.

The chain carries TRBV28 and TRBJ2-1; D is unclear. The CDR3 covers 12 residues. V gave up 6 bases and J gave up 9 bases, with 12 bases separating them. CDR1 and CDR2 from the germline V gene are MDHEN and SYDVKM. CDR3 amino acids: CASSFGAREQFF. The CDR3 nucleotides are TGTGCCAGCAGCTTTGGAGCACGTGAGCAGTTCTTC.